The next 12 T cell receptor beta chains were all read from a single sample in a study of beta chain features in type 1 diabetes. Since all of the isolated RNA was reverse transcribed, expressed TCRB transcripts were what got sequenced. The protocol was immunoSEQ multiplex PCR, while the TCRdb copy is restricted to in-frame clones and leaves out a portion. Of almost 250,000 clones in the sample, 13% to 15% are singletons; the top ten hold about 0.026%. The sample comprised naive CD4+ T cells from blood. Every receptor here comes from a middle-aged woman in good health.

This clone has a handful of counts. The chain links TRBV7-2 to TRBJ2-3; 9 bases match TRBD2. Germline lookup yields CDR1 SGHTA and CDR2 FQGNSA. The V gene end was trimmed by 6 bases and the J gene end by 3 bases; junction bases not matched to a gene: 7. There are 15 residues in the CDR3. CDR3 DNA: TGTGCCAGCAGTCCAGCGAGCGGGGGGACAGATACGCAGTATTTT. Protein product: CASSPASGGTDTQYF.

In regard to this clone: Other DNA sequences within the sample encode an identical CDR3. CDR3 sequence: CASSLQASGNTIYF. In DNA form, the CDR3 reads TGTGCCAGCAGCTTACAAGCCTCTGGAAACACCATATATTTT. This chain joins TRBV7-2 and TRBJ1-3; D remains ambiguous. The germline CDR1 and CDR2 sequences are SGHTA and FQGNSA. The V and J ends lost 2 bases and 0 bases respectively, with 5 bases between them. The CDR3 loop spans 14 amino acids.

The sample holds a few counts of this clone. V gene TRBV7-9 combines with J gene TRBJ2-3; D gene uncertain. CDR3 length: 12 residues. Trimming stripped 3 bases from V and 6 bases from J, with 7 bases between. The germline CDR1 and CDR2 sequences are SEHNR and FQNEAQ (reference sequence). Here the CDR3 reads CASSFLPDTQYF. DNA for the CDR3: TGTGCCAGCAGCTTTCTCCCGGATACGCAGTATTTT.

This clone came up a few times. The chain couples TRBV12-5 to TRBJ2-5, with D maybe TRBD2 (6 bases). Trimming stripped 10 bases from V and 2 bases from J, with 11 bases between. Germline CDR1 is LGHNT and CDR2 is FRNRAP. This CDR3 is 12 amino acids long. The CDR3 loop is CATTGGQETQYF. The CDR3 DNA sequence: TGTGCTACTACTGGGGGGCAAGAGACCCAGTACTTC. The whole variable domain, remainder taken from reference TRBV12-5 and TRBJ2-5, is DARVTQTPRHKVTEMGQEVTMRCQPILGHNTVFWYRQTMMQGLELLAYFRNRAPLDDSGMPKDRFSAEMPDATLATLKIQPSEPRDSAVYFCATTGGQETQYFGPGTRLLVL.

Only a few counts were recorded for this clone. The chain recombines TRBV6-1 with TRBJ2-5; 10 bases fit TRBD2. CDR1 MNHNS and CDR2 SASEGT come from the germline V gene. The CDR3 extends over 15 amino acids. V shed 3 bases and J 1 base; nucleotides not matched to a gene: 2. The CDR3 here is CASSELAGAQETQYF. CDR3 nucleotide sequence: TGTGCCAGCAGTGAGCTAGCGGGGGCCCAAGAGACCCAGTACTTC.

This clone has a count of ten or more. The chain carries TRBV7-9 and TRBJ1-4, with 7 bases that match TRBD1. CDR3 length: 13 amino acids. V was clipped by 3 bases and J by 12 bases; unmatched bases: 7. Germline V gene data show CDR1 as SEHNR and CDR2 as FQNEAQ (reference sequence). The CDR3 nucleotides are TGTGCCAGCAGCTTCGGGACAGCGGAGGAACTGTTTTTT. This gives the protein CASSFGTAEELFF.

V gene TRBV5-5 combines with J gene TRBJ1-5; 8 nucleotides match TRBD1. This CDR3 is built from 16 residues. Losses at the gene ends were 3 bases for V and 3 bases for J; bases not matched to a gene: 8. Germline loops: CDR1 SGHKS, CDR2 YYEKEE (reference sequence). The CDR3 DNA is TGTGCCAGCAGCTACAGGGCGGGACAGGCCAATCAGCCCCAGCATTTT. As protein: CASSYRAGQANQPQHF.

There are a few counts of this clone. The chain links TRBV7-9 to TRBJ2-7; TRBD1 agrees at 8 bases. From germline, CDR1 is SEHNR and CDR2 FQNEAQ (reference sequence). The trim removed 4 bases at V and 2 bases at J, leaving 7 bases unmatched. The CDR3 contains 15 residues. CDR3 in DNA: TGTGCCAGCAGCTCCCGGGACAGGTATGCCTACGAGCAGTACTTC. Translating gives CASSSRDRYAYEQYF.

The rearrangement joins TRBV25-1 to TRBJ1-1; D is uncertain. Germline V CDR1 and CDR2: MGHDK, SYGVNS. The CDR3 runs 14 residues. Trimming shortened V by 3 bases and J by 5 bases, and 13 bases separated the two germline ends. For the CDR3, the DNA is TGTGCCAGCAGTGAGGCGGGAAGTTTAACTGAAGCTTTCTTT. The encoded protein is CASSEAGSLTEAFF.

V and J are TRBV25-1 and TRBJ2-7; 11 bases agree with TRBD2. Germline-derived CDR1 and CDR2 are MGHDK and SYGVNS. This CDR3 region has 15 residues. The V and J ends lost 5 bases and 0 bases, in that order; junction bases with no gene match: 3. The CDR3 bases are TGTGCCAGCAGTTCCCTAGCGGGGGGCTCCTACGAGCAGTACTTC. Its protein is CASSSLAGGSYEQYF.

This clone was counted a few times. The CDR3 loop reads CASSRGIRETQYF. The CDR3 nucleotides are TGCGCCAGCAGCCGAGGGATTCGGGAGACCCAGTACTTC. This chain links TRBV4-3 with TRBJ2-5, with D perhaps matching TRBD2 (5 bases). Trimming took off 4 bases at V and 5 bases at J, with 11 bases between the two ends. Germline V CDR1 and CDR2: LGHNA, YSLEER. CDR3 length equals 13 residues.

The V gene is TRBV15, the J gene TRBJ1-3; unclear D gene. Germline values: CDR1 LNHNV, CDR2 YYDKDF (reference sequence). Trimming shortened V by 0 bases and J by 2 bases, and 11 bases separated the two germline ends. CDR3 length equals 16 residues. The CDR3 reads CATSRDPGRTGNTIYF. The CDR3, as DNA: TGTGCCACCAGCAGAGATCCGGGGAGGACTGGAAACACCATATATTTT.